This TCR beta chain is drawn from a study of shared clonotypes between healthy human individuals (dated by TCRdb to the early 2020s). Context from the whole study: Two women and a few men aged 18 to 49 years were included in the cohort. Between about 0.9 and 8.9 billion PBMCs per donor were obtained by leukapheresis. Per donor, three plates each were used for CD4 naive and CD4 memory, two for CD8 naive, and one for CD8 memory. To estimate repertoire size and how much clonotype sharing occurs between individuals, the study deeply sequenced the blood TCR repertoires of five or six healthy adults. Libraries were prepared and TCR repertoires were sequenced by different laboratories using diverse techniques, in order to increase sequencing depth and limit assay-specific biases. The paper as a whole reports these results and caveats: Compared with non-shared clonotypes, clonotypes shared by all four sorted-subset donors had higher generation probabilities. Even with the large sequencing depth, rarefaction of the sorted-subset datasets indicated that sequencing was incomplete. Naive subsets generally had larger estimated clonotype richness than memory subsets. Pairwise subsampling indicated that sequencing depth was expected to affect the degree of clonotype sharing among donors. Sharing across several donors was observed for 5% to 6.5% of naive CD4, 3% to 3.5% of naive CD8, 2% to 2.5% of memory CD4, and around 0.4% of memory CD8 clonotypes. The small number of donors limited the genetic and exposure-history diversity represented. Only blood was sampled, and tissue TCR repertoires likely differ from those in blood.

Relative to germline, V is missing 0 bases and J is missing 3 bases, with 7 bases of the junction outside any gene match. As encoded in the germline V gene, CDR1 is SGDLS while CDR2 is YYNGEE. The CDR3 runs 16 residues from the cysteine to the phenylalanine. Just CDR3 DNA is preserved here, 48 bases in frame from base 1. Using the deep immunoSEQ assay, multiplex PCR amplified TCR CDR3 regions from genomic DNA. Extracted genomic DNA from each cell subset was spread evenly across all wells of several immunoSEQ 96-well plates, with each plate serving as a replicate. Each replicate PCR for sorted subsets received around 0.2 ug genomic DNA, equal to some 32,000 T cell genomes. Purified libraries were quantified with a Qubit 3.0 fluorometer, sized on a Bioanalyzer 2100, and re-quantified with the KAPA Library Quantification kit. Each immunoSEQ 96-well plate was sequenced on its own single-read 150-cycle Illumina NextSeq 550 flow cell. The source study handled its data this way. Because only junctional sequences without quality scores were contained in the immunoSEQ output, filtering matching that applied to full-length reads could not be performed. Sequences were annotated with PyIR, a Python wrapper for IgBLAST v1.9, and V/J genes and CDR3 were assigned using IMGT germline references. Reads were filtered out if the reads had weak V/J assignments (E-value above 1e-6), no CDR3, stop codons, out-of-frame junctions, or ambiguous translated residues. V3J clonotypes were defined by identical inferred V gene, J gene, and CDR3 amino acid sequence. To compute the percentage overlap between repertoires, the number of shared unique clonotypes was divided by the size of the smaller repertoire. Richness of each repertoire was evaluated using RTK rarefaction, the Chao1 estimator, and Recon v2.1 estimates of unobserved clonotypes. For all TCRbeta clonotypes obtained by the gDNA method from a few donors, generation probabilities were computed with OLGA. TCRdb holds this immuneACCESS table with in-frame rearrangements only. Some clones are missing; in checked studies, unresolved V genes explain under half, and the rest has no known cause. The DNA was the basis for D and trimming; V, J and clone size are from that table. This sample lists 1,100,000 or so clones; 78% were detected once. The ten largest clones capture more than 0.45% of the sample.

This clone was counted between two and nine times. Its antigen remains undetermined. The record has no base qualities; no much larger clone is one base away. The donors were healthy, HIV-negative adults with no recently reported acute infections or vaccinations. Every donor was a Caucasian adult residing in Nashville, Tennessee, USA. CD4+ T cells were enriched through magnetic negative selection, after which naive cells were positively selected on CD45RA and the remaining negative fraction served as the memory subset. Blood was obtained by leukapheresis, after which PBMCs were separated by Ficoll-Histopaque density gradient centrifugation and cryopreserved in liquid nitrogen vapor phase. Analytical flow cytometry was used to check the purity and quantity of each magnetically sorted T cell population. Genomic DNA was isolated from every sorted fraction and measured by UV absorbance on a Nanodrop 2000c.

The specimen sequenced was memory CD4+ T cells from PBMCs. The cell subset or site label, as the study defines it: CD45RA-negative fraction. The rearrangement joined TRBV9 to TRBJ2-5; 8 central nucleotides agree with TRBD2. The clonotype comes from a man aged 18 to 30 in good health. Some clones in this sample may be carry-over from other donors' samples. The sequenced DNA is TGTGCCAGCAGCGTAGACAGCGGGAGCGGGGAAGAGACCCAGTACTTC. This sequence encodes CASSVDSGSGEETQYF.